The source of this T cell receptor (beta chain) is a study of T cell repertoires in cytomegalovirus infection (dated by TCRdb to the late 2010s). Concerning the study at large: Because public TCR beta signatures pointed to carriage of CMV infection together with the matching HLA type, the HLA type of each donor mattered for the analysis.

Of note for this clonotype: Its antigen is unknown. Per-base qualities were not stored, and no clone one base away is much larger.

What the work shows at the level of the full study, not this receptor alone: In both this cohort and an independent approximately 400-donor cohort, the cumulative frequency of public TCR beta family members distinguished carriers of CMV infection plus the relevant HLA type. The ex vivo response was dominated by HLA-C-restricted CMV-specific TCR beta clonotypes, which also provided the single most frequent clonotype in two of eight donors.

Sequences LGHNA (CDR1) and YSLEER (CDR2) are obtained from the germline V gene. V was cut back by 1 base and J by 4 bases, leaving a gap of 13 bases between them. Inclusive of the bounding cysteine and phenylalanine, the CDR3 is 15 residues long. The entry retains the CDR3 DNA only, 45 bases that are in frame from base 1. Sequencing was carried out with an Illumina HiSeq 1500. TCRdb reworked the public reads: Q25 trimming with fastp, MiXCR clone assembly, productive beta chains retained. Rows are combined by CDR3 protein, so each entry shows the most common genes and DNA. The sample has approximately 130,000 distinct CDR3 sequences on record, 24% of them singletons. 34% of the sample goes to the ten largest clones.

The sequence was collected from a human donor in good health (CMV status not recorded). Some clones in this sample may be carry-over from other donors' samples. Recombination connected TRBV4-3 to TRBJ1-2, and the D gene may be TRBD1, 5 bases matching. The specimen was PBMCs, sequenced either directly or after in vitro stimulation (not recorded which). The base sequence is TGCGCCAGCAGCCAAGGGGGCAGCGGTGGCTATGGCTACACCTTC. This yields the protein CASSQGGSGGYGYTF.